This passage covers 5 T cell receptor beta chains from one sample sequenced in a study of vaccination effects on CD4 cells after COVID-19. Their cognate antigens are unknown. Repertoires were generated with immunoSEQ multiplex PCR, while TCRdb's copy carries only in-frame clones and drops some. The sample has tens of thousands of clones; around 73% are singletons. Antigen-specific CD4+ T cells expanded by the ViraFEST assay with viral peptide pools were then sequenced. Once cultured for roughly 10 days, the cells underwent separation to obtain CD4+ T cells. Of the BNT162b2 and mRNA-1273 vaccines, participants received two doses of one or the other. Sequencing was performed on CD4+ T cells from PBMCs cultured with HCoV-229E spike peptides, taken after COVID-19 vaccination. These receptor sequences come from a human donor who received a COVID-19 vaccine.

This clone was recorded a few times. The chain combines TRBV9 with TRBJ1-4, with D possibly TRBD1 on 6 matching bases. CDR3 size: 15 residues. Germline CDR1 SGDLS, CDR2 YYNGEE. Trimming pared 2 bases from V and 5 bases from J, leaving 13 bases between. CDR3 sequence (DNA): TGTGCCAGCAGCGTTGATACAGGGACCAATGAAAAACTGTTTTTT. Protein: CASSVDTGTNEKLFF.

In nucleotides, the CDR3 is TGTGCCAGCAGCTCGCACAGGGACTCGGAGCAGTACGTC. It encodes CASSSHRDSEQYV. The rearrangement uses TRBV7-9 and TRBJ2-7; D is possibly TRBD1 or TRBD2 (6 bases each). The CDR3 totals 13 residues. Germline CDR1 is SEHNR and CDR2 is FQNEAQ (reference sequence). Trimming pared 4 bases from V and 7 bases from J, leaving 14 bases between.

This chain connects TRBV12-3 or TRBV12-4 to TRBJ1-3; D ambiguous. This CDR3 is built from 13 residues. V was pared by 6 bases and J by 8 bases, with 14 bases between. The CDR3 reads CASSIPPGDTIYF. The CDR3 DNA reads TGTGCCAGCAGCATCCCCCCTGGGGACACCATATATTTT.

This chain links TRBV7-8 with TRBJ2-7; weak D call: TRBD2 (6 bases). The CDR3 has 12 amino acids. Germline loops: CDR1 SGHVS, CDR2 FQNEAQ. With 5 bases removed from V and 3 bases from J, the gap between germline ends came to 8 bases. This CDR3 is CASSPGLYEQYV. As DNA, the CDR3 is TGTGCCAGCAGCCCGGGACTCTACGAGCAGTACGTC.

The rearrangement joins TRBV10-3 to TRBJ1-1; 9 bases fit TRBD1. Unmatched junction bases numbered 1, after V lost 1 base and J lost 4 bases. The CDR3 runs 14 residues. In germline, CDR1 is ENHRY, CDR2 SYGVKD. In DNA form, the CDR3 reads TGTGCCATCAGTGAGTGGGACAGGGCCACTGAAGCTTTCTTT. Translating it yields CAISEWDRATEAFF.